This T cell receptor beta chain comes out of a study of T cells after yellow fever vaccination. Study details: Those fractions that held only low numbers of cells were prepared using the SMART-Seq v4 Ultra Low Input RNA kit.

This clonotype has a count of ten or more. TCRdb ran MiXCR on the 5' RACE reads and lists one entry per CDR3 protein. This table holds over 35,000 distinct CDR3 sequences, around 6.5% found once. Germline loops: CDR1 LGHNA, CDR2 YNFKEQ. This CDR3 contains 16 residues. The ends were cut back, 1 base at V and 0 bases at J, with 13 bases in the middle. Findings of the study overall: A minor fraction of clonotypes spanned both CD4 and CD8 compartments. Boosting was followed by the reappearance of most primary-vaccination clones (just under 98% CD4, about 90% CD8). Sorted repertoires could include abundant contaminating clonotypes from bulk cells.

The chain couples TRBV4-2 to TRBJ2-7; D may be TRBD1 or TRBD2 (5 bases each). The clonotype originates from a man younger than 45 who received the YFV17D yellow fever vaccine. Specimen: PBMCs, either bulk or a sorted T-cell subset (CD4+, CD8+, memory, or dextramer-sorted; not recorded which), collected 45 days after the yellow fever booster vaccination. CDR3 protein: CASSQVGGTDSYEQYF. CDR3 nucleotide sequence: TGTGCCAGCAGCCAAGTAGGTGGGACCGACTCCTACGAGCAGTACTTC.